The entry that follows covers one T cell receptor (beta chain) sequence. What it binds is not known. These data originate in a study of T-cell reconstitution after alpha-beta-depleted transplantation in children. Unique molecular identifiers featured in how the TCRbeta library was prepared. TCRdb recomputed calls from the PCR reads with MiXCR, one row per CDR3 protein. Found here are under 450,000 distinct CDR3 sequences, about a sixth of them singletons; the top ten hold approximately 28%. Germline-derived CDR1 and CDR2 are MDHEN and SYDVKM. The CDR3 has 17 residues. J lost 0 bases, V lost 3 bases, and 7 bases had no gene match. Broader study findings: For some patients, TCRbeta diversity was high at day 60 because of recipient T cells and thymic progenitors that survived. Expanded clones from the graft, numbering several hundred, reportedly supplied alpha-beta T cells about two months after transplant. T-cell counts and diversity at one year following transplant were attributed mainly to newly produced T cells.

Here the sequenced sample was PBMCs, mostly from graft donor cells, taken 360 days after TCRalphabeta/CD19-depleted stem cell transplant. The chain joins TRBV28 to TRBJ2-3, with 9 bases aligning to TRBD1. This TCR derives from a boy under three years old who had a stem cell transplant for Wiskott-Aldrich syndrome, so the T cells may come from the graft donor. CDR3 sequence reads: CASSFGDRVISTDTQYF. The DNA of the CDR3 is TGTGCCAGCAGTTTTGGGGACAGGGTTATCAGCACAGATACGCAGTATTTT.